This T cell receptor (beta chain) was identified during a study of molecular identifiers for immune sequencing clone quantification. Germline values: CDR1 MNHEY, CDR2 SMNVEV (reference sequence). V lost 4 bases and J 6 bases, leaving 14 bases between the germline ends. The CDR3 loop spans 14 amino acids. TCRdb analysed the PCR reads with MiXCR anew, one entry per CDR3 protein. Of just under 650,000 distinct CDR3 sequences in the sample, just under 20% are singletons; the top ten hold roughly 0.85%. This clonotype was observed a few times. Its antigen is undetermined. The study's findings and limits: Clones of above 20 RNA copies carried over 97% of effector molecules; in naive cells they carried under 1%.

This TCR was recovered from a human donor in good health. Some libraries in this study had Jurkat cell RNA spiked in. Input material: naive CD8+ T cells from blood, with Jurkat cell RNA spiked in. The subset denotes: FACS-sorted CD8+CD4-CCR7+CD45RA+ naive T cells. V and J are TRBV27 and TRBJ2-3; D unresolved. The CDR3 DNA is TGTGCCAGCAGTTCCCCCCGTACGAGTGATACGCAGTATTTT. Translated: CASSSPRTSDTQYF.